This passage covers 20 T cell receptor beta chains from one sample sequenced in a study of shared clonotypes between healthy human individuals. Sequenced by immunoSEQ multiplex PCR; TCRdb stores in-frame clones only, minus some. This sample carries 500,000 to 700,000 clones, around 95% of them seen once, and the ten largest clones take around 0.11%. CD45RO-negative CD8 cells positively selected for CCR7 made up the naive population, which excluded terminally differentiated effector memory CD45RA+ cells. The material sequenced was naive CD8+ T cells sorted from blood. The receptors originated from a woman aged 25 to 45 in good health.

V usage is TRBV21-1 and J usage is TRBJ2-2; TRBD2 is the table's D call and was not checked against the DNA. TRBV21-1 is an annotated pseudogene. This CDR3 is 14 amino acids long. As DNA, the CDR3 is TGTGCCAGCAGCAAAAGCGCGGGGCCCGGGGAGCTGTTTTTT. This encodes CASSKSAGPGELFF.

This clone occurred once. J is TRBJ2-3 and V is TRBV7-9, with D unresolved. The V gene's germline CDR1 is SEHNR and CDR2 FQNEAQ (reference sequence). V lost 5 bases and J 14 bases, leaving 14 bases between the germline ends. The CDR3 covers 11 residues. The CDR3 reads CASSHGAWRYF. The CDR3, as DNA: TGTGCCAGCAGCCACGGCGCTTGGCGGTATTTT.

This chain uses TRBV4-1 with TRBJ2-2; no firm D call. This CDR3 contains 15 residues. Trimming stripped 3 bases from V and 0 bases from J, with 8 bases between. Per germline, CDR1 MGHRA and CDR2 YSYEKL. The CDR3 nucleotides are TGCGCCAGCAGCCATCCTATCGCGAACACCGGGGAGCTGTTTTTT. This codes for CASSHPIANTGELFF.

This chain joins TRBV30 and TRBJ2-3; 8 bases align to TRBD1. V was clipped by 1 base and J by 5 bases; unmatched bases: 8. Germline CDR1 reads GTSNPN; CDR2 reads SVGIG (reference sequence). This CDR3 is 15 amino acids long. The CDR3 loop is CAWSGGQGPLDTQYF. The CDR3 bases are TGTGCCTGGAGTGGCGGACAGGGCCCACTAGATACGCAGTATTTT.

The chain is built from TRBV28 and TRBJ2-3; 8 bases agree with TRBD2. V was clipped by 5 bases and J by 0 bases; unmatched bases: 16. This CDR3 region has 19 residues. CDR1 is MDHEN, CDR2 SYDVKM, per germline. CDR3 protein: CASSRLASGRYSSTDTQYF. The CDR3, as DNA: TGTGCCAGCAGTCGCCTGGCTAGCGGGCGATACTCTAGCACAGATACGCAGTATTTT. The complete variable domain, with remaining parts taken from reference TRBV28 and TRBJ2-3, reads DVKVTQSSRYLVKRTGEKVFLECVQDMDHENMFWYRQDPGLGLRLIYFSYDVKMKEKGDIPEGYSVSREKKERFSLILESASTNQTSMYLCASSRLASGRYSSTDTQYFGPGTRLTVL.

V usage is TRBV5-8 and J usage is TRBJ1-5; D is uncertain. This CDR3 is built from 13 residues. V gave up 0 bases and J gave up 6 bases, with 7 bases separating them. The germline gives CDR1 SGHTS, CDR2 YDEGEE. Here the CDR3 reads CASSLGWGQPQHF. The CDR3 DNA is TGTGCCAGCAGCTTGGGCTGGGGTCAGCCCCAGCATTTT.

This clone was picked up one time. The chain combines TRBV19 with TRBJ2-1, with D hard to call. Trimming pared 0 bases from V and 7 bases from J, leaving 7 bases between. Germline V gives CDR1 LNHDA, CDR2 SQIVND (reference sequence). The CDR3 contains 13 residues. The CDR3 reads CASSIEYPNEQFF. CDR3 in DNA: TGTGCCAGTAGTATAGAGTATCCAAATGAGCAGTTCTTC.

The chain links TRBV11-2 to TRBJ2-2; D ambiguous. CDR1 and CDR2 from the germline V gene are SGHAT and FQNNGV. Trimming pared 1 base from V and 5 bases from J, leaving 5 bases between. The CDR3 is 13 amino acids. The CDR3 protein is CASSLAITGELFF. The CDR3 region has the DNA TGTGCCAGCAGCTTAGCCATTACCGGGGAGCTGTTTTTT.

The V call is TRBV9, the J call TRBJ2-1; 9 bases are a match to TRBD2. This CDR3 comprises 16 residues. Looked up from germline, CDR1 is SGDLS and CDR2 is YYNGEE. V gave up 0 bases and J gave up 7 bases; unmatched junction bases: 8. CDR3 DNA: TGTGCCAGCAGCGTAGCTAGGGCGGGAGGGCTGAATGAGCAGTTCTTC. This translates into CASSVARAGGLNEQFF.

CDR3 in amino acids: CASSRDRRNYGYTF. For the CDR3, the DNA is TGTGCCAGCAGTCGGGACCGTCGTAACTATGGCTACACCTTC. The V call is TRBV28, the J call TRBJ1-2; D is perhaps TRBD1 (5 bases). CDR3 length equals 14 residues. In germline, CDR1 is MDHEN, CDR2 SYDVKM. V gave up 5 bases and J gave up 1 base, with 11 bases separating them.

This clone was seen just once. The CDR3 nucleotides read TGTGCCAGCAGCCGCTTCGGAGGGCCCCAATACAATGAGCAGTTCTTC. Amino acids: CASSRFGGPQYNEQFF. The J gene is TRBJ2-1, the V gene TRBV7-9; the D gene is possibly TRBD2 (6 bases). The CDR3 has 16 amino acids. Deletions cut 5 bases from V and 4 bases from J, with 18 bases between. Looked up from germline, CDR1 is SEHNR and CDR2 is FQNEAQ (reference sequence).

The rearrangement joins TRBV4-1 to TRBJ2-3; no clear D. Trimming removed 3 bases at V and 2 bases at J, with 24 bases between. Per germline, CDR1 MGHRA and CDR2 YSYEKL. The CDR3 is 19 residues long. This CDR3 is CASSQSAVGGETFTDTQYF. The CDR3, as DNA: TGCGCCAGCAGCCAGTCGGCGGTGGGCGGAGAAACCTTCACAGATACGCAGTATTTT.

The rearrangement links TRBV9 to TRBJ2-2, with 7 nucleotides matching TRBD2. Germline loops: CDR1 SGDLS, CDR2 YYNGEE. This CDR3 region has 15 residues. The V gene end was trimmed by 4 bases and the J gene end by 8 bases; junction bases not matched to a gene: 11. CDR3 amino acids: CASSTGPPREGELFF. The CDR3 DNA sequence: TGTGCCAGCAGCACGGGACCCCCGCGGGAGGGGGAGCTGTTTTTT.

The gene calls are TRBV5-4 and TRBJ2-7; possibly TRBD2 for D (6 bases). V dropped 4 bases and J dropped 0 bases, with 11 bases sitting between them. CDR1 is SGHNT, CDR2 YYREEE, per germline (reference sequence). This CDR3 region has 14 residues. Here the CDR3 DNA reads TGTGCCAGCAGCCCTAGCGAGAGCTCCTACGAGCAGTACTTC. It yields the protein CASSPSESSYEQYF.

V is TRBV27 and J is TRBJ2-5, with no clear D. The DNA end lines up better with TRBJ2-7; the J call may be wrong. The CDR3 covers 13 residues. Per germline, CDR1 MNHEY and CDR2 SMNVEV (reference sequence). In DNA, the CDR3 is TGTGCCAGCAAGCTGGGCACTGGCTACGAGCAGTACTTC. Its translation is CASKLGTGYEQYF.

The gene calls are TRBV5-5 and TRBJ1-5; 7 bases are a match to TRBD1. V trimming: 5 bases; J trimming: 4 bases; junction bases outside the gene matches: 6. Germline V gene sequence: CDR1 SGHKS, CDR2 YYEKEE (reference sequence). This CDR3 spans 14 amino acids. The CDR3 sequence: CASSQDRSNQPQHF. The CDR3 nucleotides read TGTGCCAGCAGTCAGGACAGGTCGAATCAGCCCCAGCATTTT. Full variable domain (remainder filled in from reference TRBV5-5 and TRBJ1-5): DAGVTQSPTHLIKTRGQQVTLRCSPISGHKSVSWYQQVLGQGPQFIFQYYEKEERGRGNFPDRFSARQFPNYSSELNVNALLLGDSALYLCASSQDRSNQPQHFGDGTRLSIL.

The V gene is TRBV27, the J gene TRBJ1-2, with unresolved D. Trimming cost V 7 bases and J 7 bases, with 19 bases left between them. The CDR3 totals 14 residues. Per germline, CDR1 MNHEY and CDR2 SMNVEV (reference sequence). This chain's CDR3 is CASTQSPLLGGYTF. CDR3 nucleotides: TGTGCCAGCACCCAATCCCCTCTCTTGGGTGGCTACACCTTC.

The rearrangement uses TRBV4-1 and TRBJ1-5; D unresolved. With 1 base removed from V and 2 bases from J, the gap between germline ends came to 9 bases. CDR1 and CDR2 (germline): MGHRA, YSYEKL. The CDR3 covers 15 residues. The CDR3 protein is CASSQVPSGNQPQHF. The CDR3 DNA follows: TGCGCCAGCAGCCAAGTTCCTAGTGGCAATCAGCCCCAGCATTTT.

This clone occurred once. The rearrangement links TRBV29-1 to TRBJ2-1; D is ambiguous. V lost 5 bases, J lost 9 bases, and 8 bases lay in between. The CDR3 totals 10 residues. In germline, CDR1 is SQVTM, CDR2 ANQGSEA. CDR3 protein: CSVTRSEQFF. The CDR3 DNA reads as TGCAGCGTTACCCGGAGTGAGCAGTTCTTC.

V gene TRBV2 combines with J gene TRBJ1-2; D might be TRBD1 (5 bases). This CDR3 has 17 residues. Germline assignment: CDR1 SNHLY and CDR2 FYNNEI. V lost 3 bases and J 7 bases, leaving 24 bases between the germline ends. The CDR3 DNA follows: TGTGCCAGCAGTGAGAGCTGGGGCGGGACCCTAAAGGGTGGCTACACCTTC. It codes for CASSESWGGTLKGGYTF. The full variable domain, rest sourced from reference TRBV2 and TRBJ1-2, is EPEVTQTPSHQVTQMGQEVILRCVPISNHLYFYWYRQILGQKVEFLVSFYNNEISEKSEIFDDQFSVERPDGSNFTLKIRSTKLEDSAMYFCASSESWGGTLKGGYTFGSGTRLTVV.